The T cell receptor beta chain under discussion was sequenced for a study of shared clonotypes between healthy human individuals. Germline CDR1 reads SGHAT; CDR2 reads FQNNGV. V was clipped by 2 bases and J by 5 bases, with 22 bases between them. CDR3 length equals 17 residues. The repertoire was sequenced with immunoSEQ multiplex PCR; TCRdb's copy has only in-frame clones and lacks some. The sample has around 2.5 million clones; roughly 93% are singletons. The receptor was isolated from a man aged 18-30 years in good health. Some clones in this sample may be carry-over from other donors' samples. J is TRBJ2-7 and V is TRBV11-2, with D tentatively TRBD1 or TRBD2 (5 bases each). The sample comprised naive CD4+ T cells from PBMCs. Specified subset: CD45RA+ positively selected. CDR3 amino acids: CASSLPFRGRARNEQYF. The CDR3 nucleotides are TGTGCCAGCAGCTTACCCTTTCGGGGCAGGGCTAGGAACGAGCAGTACTTC.